This is a list of T cell receptor beta chains from one sample in a study of blood T cells in healthy people across ages. TCRdb reanalysed the 5' RACE reads using MiXCR and keeps one entry per CDR3 protein. Here the sample spans around 850,000 distinct CDR3 sequences, 35% to 40% being singletons. Material: blood. These receptors came from a man between 18 and 29 years old in good health. CDR3s include the opening cysteine and the closing phenylalanine or tryptophan. The D gene is left open where the match is weak. Not every row has a clone size; where given, it reads once, few, many or a size class.

len: 16
d_gene: TRBD1
abundance: -
j_gene: TRBJ2-3
v_gene: TRBV7-9
CDR3aa: CASSARTGEKTDTQYF
CDR3nt: TGTGCCAGCAGCGCGAGGACAGGGGAAAAAACAGATACGCAGTATTTT

len: 14
d_gene: -
abundance: -
j_gene: TRBJ2-2
v_gene: TRBV10-3
CDR3aa: CAISAGRGTGELFF
CDR3nt: TGTGCCATCAGTGCCGGGCGGGGCACCGGGGAGCTGTTTTTT

len: 19
d_gene: TRBD1
abundance: once
j_gene: TRBJ2-3
v_gene: TRBV27
CDR3aa: CASSRRGGNYPPPTDTQYF
CDR3nt: TGTGCCAGCAGCCGAAGAGGGGGCAACTATCCTCCCCCCACAGATACGCAGTATTTT

len: 11
d_gene: TRBD1
abundance: few
j_gene: TRBJ1-1
v_gene: TRBV12-3/TRBV12-4
CDR3aa: CASSVTGDAFF
CDR3nt: TGTGCCAGCAGTGTAACAGGGGATGCTTTCTTT

len: 11
d_gene: -
abundance: -
j_gene: TRBJ2-5
v_gene: TRBV20-1
CDR3aa: CSAAGVNEQYF
CDR3nt: TGCAGTGCAGCAGGGGTCAATGAGCAGTACTTC

len: 14
d_gene: -
abundance: many
j_gene: TRBJ2-5
v_gene: TRBV5-1
CDR3aa: CASSLGVLQETQYF
CDR3nt: TGCGCCAGCAGCCTTGGGGTCCTCCAAGAGACCCAGTACTTC

len: 12
d_gene: -
abundance: few
j_gene: TRBJ2-1
v_gene: TRBV20-1
CDR3aa: CSARDPAGEQFF
CDR3nt: TGCAGTGCTAGAGACCCGGCGGGTGAGCAGTTCTTC

len: 14
d_gene: TRBD2
abundance: many
j_gene: TRBJ2-5
v_gene: TRBV7-2
CDR3aa: CASSSGTSQETQYF
CDR3nt: TGTGCCAGCAGCTCCGGGACTAGCCAAGAGACCCAGTACTTC

len: 16
d_gene: -
abundance: -
j_gene: TRBJ2-1
v_gene: TRBV7-9
CDR3aa: CASSRPRWPPYNEQFF
CDR3nt: TGTGCCAGCAGCCGCCCGAGGTGGCCCCCCTACAATGAGCAGTTCTTC

len: 14
d_gene: TRBD1
abundance: -
j_gene: TRBJ1-2
v_gene: TRBV12-3/TRBV12-4
CDR3aa: CASSFISGGDGYTF
CDR3nt: TGTGCCAGCAGTTTCATTTCAGGGGGTGATGGCTACACCTTC